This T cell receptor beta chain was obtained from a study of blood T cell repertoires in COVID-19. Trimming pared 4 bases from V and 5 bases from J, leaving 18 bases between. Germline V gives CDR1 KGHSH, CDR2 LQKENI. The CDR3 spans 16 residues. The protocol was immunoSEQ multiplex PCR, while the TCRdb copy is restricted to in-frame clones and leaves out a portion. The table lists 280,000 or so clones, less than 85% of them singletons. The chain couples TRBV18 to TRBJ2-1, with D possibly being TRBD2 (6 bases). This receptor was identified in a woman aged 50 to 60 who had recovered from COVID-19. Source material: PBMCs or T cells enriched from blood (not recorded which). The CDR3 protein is CASSRLPAGKNNEQFF. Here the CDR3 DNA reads TGTGCCAGCTCACGATTACCGGCGGGGAAAAACAATGAGCAGTTCTTC.